These T cell receptor beta chains were read from a single sample in a study of beta chain features in type 1 diabetes. Generated by immunoSEQ multiplex PCR, the TCRdb table keeps only in-frame clones and is missing some. The data show approximately 140,000 clones, 40% to 55% seen once. The sequenced material came from Tregs from blood. These receptors were obtained from a man younger than 35 in good health. The CDR3 runs from the conserved cysteine through the conserved F or W. The D gene is left open where the match is weak. Clone size is shown for a subset of rows, as once, few, many or a class of expanded clone.

.,TRBJ1-1,TRBV5-1,once,TGCGCCAGCAGCTTCAGTCAGGGAGGCCACACTGAAGCTTTCTTT,CASSFSQGGHTEAFF
.,TRBJ1-2,TRBV19,.,TGTGCCAGTAGTATGGGTCGGGTGACCGGCTACACCTTC,CASSMGRVTGYTF
.,TRBJ1-1,TRBV7-2,few,TGTGCCAGCAGCTTTGTGGGAGGGCAAGCTTTCTTT,CASSFVGGQAFF
.,TRBJ1-1,TRBV7-2,few,TGTGCCAGCAGCTCACAGGCGTGGGCGACTGAAGCTTTCTTT,CASSSQAWATEAFF
TRBD2,TRBJ2-7,TRBV30,.,TGTGCCTGGAGTGCGGGGACTAAGCCCTACGAGCAGTACTTC,CAWSAGTKPYEQYF
.,TRBJ1-2,TRBV14,few,TGTGCCAGCAGCCTGAAATGGGGGCTTGCCTATGGCTACACCTTC,CASSLKWGLAYGYTF
.,TRBJ1-1,TRBV27,.,TGTAGCTCGGGGTATAAGGACACTGAAGCTTTCTTT,CSSGYKDTEAFF
.,TRBJ2-3,TRBV14,few,TGTGCCAGCAGCTCCGTCCCCGGGAGAGGGACAGATACGCAGTATTTT,CASSSVPGRGTDTQYF
.,TRBJ2-3,TRBV20-1,.,TGCAGTGCCACAATCACAGATACGCAGTATTTT,CSATITDTQYF
TRBD2,TRBJ2-3,TRBV4-3,few,TGCGCCAGCAGCCGGCAAGCGGGAGACACAGATACGCAGTATTTT,CASSRQAGDTDTQYF